This T cell receptor beta chain originates from a study of T cells in Graves' hyperthyroidism and ophthalmopathy. The overall study: Before any treatment, at initial diagnosis, peripheral blood was collected. Regarding the study as a whole: Before onset, ophthalmopathy was predicted by the model a median roughly 6.8 months earlier. Most clonotypes expanded in the thyroid (above 0.001) were also present in blood.

Researchers amplified the TCR beta CDR3 regions from RNA transcripts. The TCR CDR3 was amplified in a first-round RT-PCR using the HTBI primer set. MiXCR was run by TCRdb on the multiplex PCR reads, yielding one entry per CDR3 protein. The sample holds around 300,000 distinct CDR3 sequences; around 14% are singletons and the top ten take around 25%. V gave up 0 bases and J gave up 5 bases; unmatched junction bases: 7. The CDR3 is made up of 18 amino acids. Germline lookup yields CDR1 MDHEN and CDR2 SYDVKM. Patients having uncontrolled infection, another autoimmune disease, pregnancy or lactation were not included. Ten or more counts support this clonotype. What it recognizes is unknown.

The clonotype comes from a woman aged 30 to 39 with Graves' hyperthyroidism. The source material was blood. The chain has TRBV28 and TRBJ2-2; TRBD2 agrees at 12 bases. CDR3 sequence reads: CASSLWELAGGPTGELFF. CDR3 DNA sequence: TGTGCCAGCAGTTTATGGGAGCTAGCGGGAGGGCCTACCGGGGAGCTGTTTTTT.